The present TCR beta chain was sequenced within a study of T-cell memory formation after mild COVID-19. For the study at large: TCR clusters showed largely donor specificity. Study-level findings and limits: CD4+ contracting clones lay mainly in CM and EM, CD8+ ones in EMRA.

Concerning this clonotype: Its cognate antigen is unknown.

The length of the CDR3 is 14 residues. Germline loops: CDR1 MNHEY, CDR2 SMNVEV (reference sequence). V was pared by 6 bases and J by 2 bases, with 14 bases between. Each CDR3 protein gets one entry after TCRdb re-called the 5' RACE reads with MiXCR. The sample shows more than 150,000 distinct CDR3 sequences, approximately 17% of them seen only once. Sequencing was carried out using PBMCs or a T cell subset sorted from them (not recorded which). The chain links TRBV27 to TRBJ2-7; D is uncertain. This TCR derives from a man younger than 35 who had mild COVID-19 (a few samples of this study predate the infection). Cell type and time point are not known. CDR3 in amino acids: CASSNSPGAYEQYF. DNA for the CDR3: TGTGCCAGCAGCAACAGCCCTGGGGCCTACGAGCAGTACTTC.